One sample yielded the 30 T cell receptor beta chains listed below, sequenced in a study of spatial heterogeneity in lung cancer. Sample time point: blood at routine non-recurrence follow-up after resection. TCRdb reprocessed the 5' RACE reads with MiXCR, giving one entry per CDR3 protein. This sample has around 2,700 distinct CDR3 sequences; approximately 50% occur once, and the top ten carry less than 10%. The material sequenced was PBMCs, taken at follow-up. The receptors were gathered from a female donor with early-stage non-small cell lung cancer.

Points on this clonotype: The library was designed around alpha chains, so this beta chain is a stray read whose abundance carries little weight. CDR3 in amino acids: CATSRDRVYEQYV. CDR3 DNA: TGTGCCACCAGCAGAGATCGAGTGTACGAGCAGTACGTC. V and J are TRBV15 and TRBJ2-7; D is ambiguous. The CDR3 is 13 residues long. From germline, CDR1 is LNHNV and CDR2 YYDKDF (reference sequence). V lost 0 bases and J 4 bases, leaving 7 bases between the germline ends.

This clonotype was detected only a few times. Since the library was made to target alpha chains, this beta chain is a stray read and its abundance is not meaningful. The rearrangement joins TRBV11-2 to TRBJ2-7, with TRBD1 identical over 8 bases. V shed 3 bases, J shed 1 base, and the junction held 5 bases outside the gene matches. CDR3 length equals 15 residues. The V gene's germline CDR1 is SGHAT and CDR2 FQNNGV. DNA for the CDR3: TGTGCCAGCAGCTTCGGGGGACAGGCATCCTACGAGCAGTACTTC. Its translation: CASSFGGQASYEQYF.

This clonotype was recorded only once. This beta chain came through as a stray read in a library set up for alpha chains, and its size says little. This chain's CDR3 is CSVGRTDTDTQYF. The CDR3 DNA follows: TGCAGCGTGGGAAGGACAGACACAGATACGCAGTATTTT. The chain combines TRBV29-1 with TRBJ2-3; maybe TRBD1 (6 bases). CDR1 and CDR2 from the germline V gene are SQVTM and ANQGSEA. V was trimmed by 6 bases and J by 2 bases, leaving 12 bases between them. This CDR3 comprises 13 residues.

As regards this clonotype: Found in a library prepared for alpha chains, this beta chain is an off-target read, and its abundance has little meaning. The chain recombines TRBV20-1 with TRBJ2-5, with TRBD2 matching over 8 bases. J lost 2 bases, V lost 0 bases, and 11 bases had no gene match. The CDR3 has 17 residues. The germline V gene encodes CDR1 DFQATT and CDR2 SNEGSKA (reference sequence). The CDR3: CSARDALRGGGQETQYF. DNA of the CDR3: TGCAGTGCTAGAGACGCCTTAAGGGGCGGGGGGCAAGAGACCCAGTACTTC.

Points on this clonotype: Within a library made for alpha chains, this beta chain is off target, and its count is uninformative. The chain uses TRBV29-1 and TRBJ2-3, with D possibly matching TRBD1 (6 bases). The CDR3 runs to 12 residues. Trimming cost V 1 base and J 8 bases, with 10 bases left between them. Looked up from germline, CDR1 is SQVTM and CDR2 is ANQGSEA. The CDR3 here is CSVEGGPSTQYF. The CDR3 DNA follows: TGCAGCGTTGAAGGGGGGCCATCTACGCAGTATTTT.

The table lists this clonotype with a count of one. In a library made to pick up alpha chains, this beta chain is a stray read with a size that means little. This chain links TRBV13 with TRBJ2-1, with 9 bases matching TRBD2. The CDR3 has 19 residues. Germline assignment: CDR1 PRHDT and CDR2 FYEKMQ (reference sequence). Trimming cost V 1 base and J 4 bases; bases outside gene matches: 14. CDR3 residues: CASSLAGPASGMGYNEQFF. The CDR3 region has the DNA TGTGCCAGCAGCTTAGCCGGGCCGGCTAGCGGGATGGGATACAATGAGCAGTTCTTC.

A remark on this clonotype: This beta chain turned up in a library designed for alpha chains; as an off-target read, its abundance says little. The chain combines TRBV7-2 with TRBJ2-1; D gene ambiguous. The CDR3 is 14 residues long. The V end was cut by 3 bases, the J end by 7 bases, with 13 bases between. Germline CDR1 is SGHTA and CDR2 is FQGNSA. CDR3 DNA: TGTGCCAGCAGCTTCCCTCCGCTGAGTAATGAGCAGTTCTTC. Amino acids: CASSFPPLSNEQFF.

As for this clonotype: The library was prepared for alpha chains; this beta chain is a stray read, so its frequency means little. J is TRBJ2-4 and V is TRBV6-2 or TRBV6-3; perhaps TRBD1 as D (6 bases). This CDR3 contains 11 residues. The germline V gene has CDR1 MNHEY and CDR2 SVGEGT. V was pared by 7 bases and J by 8 bases, with 9 bases between. CDR3 protein: CASKTGYIQYF. Written as DNA, the CDR3 is TGTGCCAGCAAAACAGGGTACATTCAGTACTTC.

As regards this clonotype: This beta chain slipped into a library made for alpha chains as a stray read, so its size is not meaningful. The gene calls are TRBV7-2 and TRBJ2-7; 7 bases align to TRBD2. CDR3 length: 15 amino acids. CDR1 is SGHTA and CDR2 is FQGNSA in the germline V gene. V lost 3 bases to trimming and J lost 2 bases; unmatched junction nucleotides: 7. The CDR3 protein is CASSLGGRNPYEQYF. The CDR3 DNA sequence: TGTGCCAGCAGCTTGGGCGGGAGAAACCCCTACGAGCAGTACTTC.

Notes on this clonotype: This beta chain is off target for a library built for alpha chains, so its abundance means little. The chain employs TRBV11-2 and TRBJ2-1; unclear D gene. Germline assignment: CDR1 SGHAT and CDR2 FQNNGV. V lost 1 base, J lost 6 bases, and 10 bases lay in between. The CDR3 covers 14 residues. CDR3 in amino acids: CASSLAPARNEQFF. In DNA form, the CDR3 reads TGTGCCAGCAGCTTAGCGCCAGCTCGCAATGAGCAGTTCTTC. The variable domain in full, completed from reference TRBV11-2 and TRBJ2-1, reads EAGVAQSPRYKIIEKRQSVAFWCNPISGHATLYWYQQILGQGPKLLIQFQNNGVVDDSQLPKDRFSAERLKGVDSTLKIQPAKLEDSAVYLCASSLAPARNEQFFGPGTRLTVL.

As to this clonotype: A library made for alpha chains picked up this beta chain off target, so its size means little. The chain recombines TRBV7-3 with TRBJ2-2; possible D gene TRBD2, 6 bases. The ends were cut back, 5 bases at V and 0 bases at J, with 13 bases in the middle. This CDR3 region has 16 residues. The V gene's germline CDR1 is SGHTA and CDR2 FQGTGA. CDR3 residues: CASSPLAGTNTGELFF. As DNA, the CDR3 is TGTGCCAGCAGCCCCTTGGCGGGAACGAACACCGGGGAGCTGTTTTTT.

Comments on this clonotype: Because the library targeted alpha chains, this beta chain is an off-target read whose size means little. V is TRBV12-3 or TRBV12-4 and J is TRBJ2-7; the D gene is possibly TRBD1 (6 bases). The CDR3 is made up of 15 amino acids. V lost 2 bases and J lost 5, with 16 bases in between. The CDR3 region has the DNA TGTGCCAGCAGTTTAACAGGGCAGGGTGGCCACGAGCAGTACTTC. Translating gives CASSLTGQGGHEQYF.

This clonotype was observed a handful of times. Being off target in a library aimed at alpha chains, this beta chain has a size of little meaning. This chain links TRBV20-1 with TRBJ1-1; 11 positions match TRBD1. Germline CDR1 is DFQATT and CDR2 is SNEGSKA (reference sequence). V shed 5 bases, J shed 4 bases, and the junction held 9 bases outside the gene matches. This CDR3 comprises 15 residues. The CDR3 loop reads CSAVDPGTGGTEAFF. The CDR3 DNA is TGCAGTGCTGTCGATCCCGGGACAGGGGGCACTGAAGCTTTCTTT.

Of note for this clonotype: The size of this beta chain means little, since it is a stray read in a library made for alpha chains. This CDR3 reads CASSSQPGGDTQYF. For the CDR3, the DNA is TGTGCCAGCAGCTCCCAGCCCGGGGGGGATACGCAGTATTTT. V and J are TRBV7-8 and TRBJ2-3, with 7 bases aligning to TRBD2. Germline V gene lookup returns CDR1 SGHVS and CDR2 FQNEAQ. V lost 4 bases, J lost 6 bases, and 7 bases stayed unmatched. There are 14 residues in the CDR3.

Note on this clonotype: This beta chain represents an off-target read in a library built for alpha chains; its size is of limited meaning. The rearrangement joins TRBV3-1 to TRBJ2-5; 7 nucleotides agree with TRBD2. This CDR3 comprises 15 residues. The junction had 6 bases not matched to a gene; V was cut back by 1 base and J by 4 bases. Germline V CDR1 and CDR2: LGHDT, YNNKEL (reference sequence). CDR3 protein: CASSQGRLAGETQYF. The CDR3 DNA is TGTGCCAGCAGCCAAGGACGACTAGCCGGAGAGACCCAGTACTTC.

In regard to this clonotype: The library was built for alpha chains, so this beta chain is an off-target read and its size means little. This chain links TRBV20-1 with TRBJ2-3; D remains ambiguous. In germline, CDR1 is DFQATT, CDR2 SNEGSKA (reference sequence). The CDR3 runs to 12 residues. Between the trimmed V and J ends, which lost 7 bases and 4 bases, there was a span of 12 bases. DNA for the CDR3: TGCAGTGGGGGTCCCTTCGCAGATACGCAGTATTTT. Protein sequence: CSGGPFADTQYF.

There are a few counts of this clonotype. This beta chain appears as a stray read in a library generated for alpha chains; its size is not informative. This chain connects TRBV11-2 to TRBJ2-3; D gene uncertain. V was trimmed by 6 bases and J by 4 bases, leaving 8 bases between them. Looked up from germline, CDR1 is SGHAT and CDR2 is FQNNGV. The CDR3 runs 12 residues. Written as DNA, the CDR3 is TGTGCCAGCAGAGTGTCCGCAGATACGCAGTATTTT. Translated: CASRVSADTQYF.

A note on this clonotype: Because this beta chain is a stray read in a library intended to capture alpha chains, its abundance should not be given much weight. This chain connects TRBV6-5 to TRBJ2-5; a possible D gene is TRBD1 (6 bases). V was trimmed by 4 bases and J by 5 bases, leaving 17 bases between them. Looked up from germline, CDR1 is MNHEY and CDR2 is SVGAGI. CDR3 length: 15 residues. The CDR3, as DNA: TGTGCCAGCAGTTTACAGGGATTGAGCTCGGAGACCCAGTACTTC. Translated: CASSLQGLSSETQYF.

This clonotype was recorded a few times. This beta chain lies outside the target of a library built for alpha chains; its clone size means little. The chain joins TRBV2 to TRBJ2-5, with D perhaps TRBD1 or TRBD2 (6 bases each). Trimming removed 6 bases at V and 5 bases at J, with 16 bases between. CDR3 length: 14 amino acids. CDR1 is SNHLY and CDR2 is FYNNEI in the germline V gene. In DNA, the CDR3 is TGTGCCAGCAGCGCCACAACAGGGAGGGAGACCCAGTACTTC. Translating gives CASSATTGRETQYF.

Note on this clonotype: Within a library made for alpha chains, this beta chain is off target, and its count is uninformative. CDR3 bases: TGTGCCAGCAGCTTACTTGGGGGAGCGGGCCCAGATACGCAGTATTTT. It codes for CASSLLGGAGPDTQYF. The V call is TRBV7-2, the J call TRBJ2-3; maybe TRBD2 (6 bases). The ends were cut back, 2 bases at V and 4 bases at J, with 16 bases in the middle. The germline CDR1 and CDR2 sequences are SGHTA and FQGNSA. This CDR3 comprises 16 residues.

In the case of this clonotype: This beta chain came through as a stray read in a library set up for alpha chains, and its size says little. The DNA for the CDR3 is TGCAGCGTTGGGACAGGGGATGAGACCCAGTACTTC. It encodes CSVGTGDETQYF. The rearrangement uses TRBV29-1 and TRBJ2-5; 9 bases align to TRBD1. The CDR3 has 12 residues. J lost 5 bases, V lost 4 bases, and 2 bases had no gene match. Germline V gives CDR1 SQVTM, CDR2 ANQGSEA.

Details on this clonotype: The library was prepared for alpha chains; this beta chain is a stray read, so its frequency means little. The J gene is TRBJ1-1, the V gene TRBV5-1, with D maybe TRBD1 (5 bases). CDR1 is SGHRS, CDR2 YFSETQ, per germline. V dropped 4 bases and J dropped 3 bases, with 19 bases sitting between them. The CDR3 runs to 16 residues. For the CDR3, the DNA is TGCGCCAGCAGCCTGGGGGATGACAGCCCCGACACTGAAGCTTTCTTT. This codes for CASSLGDDSPDTEAFF.

This clonotype showed up just a few times. This beta chain is an unintended read in a library built for alpha chains; its size means little. CDR3 DNA sequence: TGTGCCAGCAGTCCCCAGGCGAGCTCCTATAATTCACCCCTCCACTTT. It encodes CASSPQASSYNSPLHF. The chain is built from TRBV12-3 or TRBV12-4 and TRBJ1-6; D is uncertain. The ends were cut back, 5 bases at V and 0 bases at J, with 11 bases in the middle. This CDR3 spans 16 amino acids.

As regards this clonotype: For a library built for alpha chains, this beta chain is a stray read; little rests on its size. V gene TRBV19 combines with J gene TRBJ2-2; the D is unclear. CDR3 length equals 14 residues. Germline-derived CDR1 and CDR2 are LNHDA and SQIVND (reference sequence). V was trimmed by 1 base and J by 1 base, leaving 4 bases between them. CDR3 region: CASSIAGNTGELFF. CDR3 DNA sequence: TGTGCCAGTAGTATAGCTGGGAACACCGGGGAGCTGTTTTTT.

Worth noting for this clonotype: A library made for alpha chains picked up this beta chain off target, so its size means little. This CDR3 reads CASSRDYKETQYF. CDR3 DNA sequence: TGTGCCAGCAGTCGAGACTACAAAGAGACCCAGTACTTC. The chain has TRBV6-2 or TRBV6-3 and TRBJ2-5, with D perhaps TRBD2 (5 bases). The germline V gene encodes CDR1 MNHEY and CDR2 SVGEGT. Trimming pared 5 bases from V and 3 bases from J, leaving 10 bases between. The CDR3 has 13 residues.

A note on this clonotype: This beta chain is a stray read from a library made for alpha chains; its abundance is not meaningful. The genes are TRBV9 and TRBJ2-2, with D hard to call. CDR1 and CDR2 from the germline V gene are SGDLS and YYNGEE. Trimming took 3 bases from V and 3 from J, leaving 3 bases between them. The CDR3 spans 12 residues. The CDR3 coding sequence is TGTGCCAGCAGCGCTTACACCGGGGAGCTGTTTTTT. This translates into CASSAYTGELFF.

In the case of this clonotype: This beta chain lies outside the target of a library built for alpha chains; its clone size means little. The V and J genes are TRBV7-2 and TRBJ2-3; 8 nucleotides align to TRBD2. The J segment lost 3 bases and the V segment lost 3 bases, leaving 8 bases of the junction unmatched. The CDR3 is made up of 16 amino acids. CDR1 is SGHTA, CDR2 FQGNSA, per germline. This CDR3 reads CASSLSSGSGTDTQYF. CDR3 DNA: TGTGCCAGCAGCTTGTCGAGCGGGAGCGGTACAGATACGCAGTATTTT.

Comment on this clonotype: Within a library made for alpha chains, this beta chain is off target, and its count is uninformative. The chain is built from TRBV11-3 and TRBJ2-2, with TRBD2 identical over 14 bases. This CDR3 has 20 residues. Looked up from germline, CDR1 is SGHNT and CDR2 is YENEEA. V trimming: 5 bases; J trimming: 3 bases; junction bases outside the gene matches: 14. Written as DNA, the CDR3 is TGTGCCAGCAGCCCGGGACTAGCGGGAGAAGAGGGATATGACACCGGGGAGCTGTTTTTT. Translating it yields CASSPGLAGEEGYDTGELFF.

To note about this clonotype: The library was built for alpha chains, so this beta chain is an off-target read and its size means little. Here the CDR3 reads CASSLQGGTEAFF. The CDR3 nucleotides read TGTGCCAGCAGCTTACAGGGTGGCACTGAAGCTTTCTTT. The V call is TRBV5-4, the J call TRBJ1-1, with D perhaps matching TRBD1 (6 bases). CDR1 is SGHNT and CDR2 is YYREEE in the germline V gene (reference sequence). The CDR3 has 13 amino acids. The V gene lost 2 bases and the J gene lost 4 bases, with 9 bases spanning the gap.

Of note for this clonotype: As an off-target read in a library built for alpha chains, this beta chain has a frequency of little significance. The chain recombines TRBV18 with TRBJ2-1; D is perhaps TRBD2 (6 bases). The V and J ends lost 2 bases and 2 bases respectively, with 13 bases between them. Per germline, CDR1 KGHSH and CDR2 LQKENI. There are 16 residues in the CDR3. CDR3 amino acids: CASSPGSGRAYNEQFF. The DNA of the CDR3 is TGTGCCAGCTCACCAGGTAGCGGCCGTGCCTACAATGAGCAGTTCTTC.